Listed below are T cell receptor beta chains from one sample, sequenced in a study of blood T cell repertoires in COVID-19. Generated by immunoSEQ multiplex PCR, the TCRdb table keeps only in-frame clones and is missing some. The table includes some 90,000 clones, 75% to 90% detected once. The sequenced material came from peripheral blood. These receptors came from a human donor in a cohort sampled during active COVID-19. The CDR3 runs from the conserved cysteine through the conserved F or W. The D gene is left open where the match is weak. A clone size is listed for some rows: how often the clone was seen (once, few, many), or a class if it is expanded.

d_call | j_call | v_call | clone_size | cdr3_nt | cdr3_aa
TRBD1 | TRBJ1-2 | TRBV10-2 | . | TGCGCCAGCAGTGAGGACAGGGTCGGCTACACCTTC | CASSEDRVGYTF
. | TRBJ1-1 | TRBV3-1/TRBV3-2 | . | TGTGCCAGCAGCCCGACGGACATCCGGAACACTGAAGCTTTCTTT | CASSPTDIRNTEAFF
. | TRBJ1-4 | TRBV2 | . | TGTGCCAGCAGTGTTAACGACAGGATCGGTGAAAAACTGTTTTTT | CASSVNDRIGEKLFF
TRBD1 | TRBJ1-2 | TRBV5-1 | . | TGCGCCAGCAGCCTACGAGGACAGGGGGCGGAGAGCGGCTATGGCTACACCTTC | CASSLRGQGAESGYGYTF
. | TRBJ2-7 | TRBV5-5 | once | TGTGCCAGCAGCTTGTCTGGGCAGTTTATCGACGAGCAGTACTTC | CASSLSGQFIDEQYF
. | TRBJ1-1 | TRBV12-3/TRBV12-4 | once | TGTGCCAGCAGGACAGCTTCGAACACTGAAGCTTTCTTT | CASRTASNTEAFF
TRBD2 | TRBJ2-3 | TRBV5-1 | . | TGCGCCAGCAGCCCCCCCGGAGCGGGGGGGCCTGTGGATACGCAGTATTTT | CASSPPGAGGPVDTQYF
. | TRBJ2-7 | TRBV28 | once | TGTGCCAGCAGTCCGAATCTCGATTCCCTAGCAGACGAGCAGTACTTC | CASSPNLDSLADEQYF
TRBD2 | TRBJ2-7 | TRBV18 | . | TGTGCCAGCTCACCGGGGGTAGCGGGATCTTTAGAGCAGTACTTC | CASSPGVAGSLEQYF
. | TRBJ2-3 | TRBV24-1 | . | TGTGCCACCAGTGATTTGTCGGGAACAGATACGCAGTATTTT | CATSDLSGTDTQYF
TRBD1 | TRBJ2-7 | TRBV11-2 | . | TGTGCCAGCAGCCTCAGGGGGCAGGGGGTTAGCTCCTACGAGCAGTACTTC | CASSLRGQGVSSYEQYF
TRBD1 | TRBJ2-7 | TRBV29-1 | . | TGCAGCGTTTCTACGGGACAGATGATCTACGAGCAGTACTTC | CSVSTGQMIYEQYF
. | TRBJ1-5 | TRBV7-2 | . | TGTGCCAGCAGCTTAGCGCGGAGGGGCAATCAGCCCCAGCATTTT | CASSLARRGNQPQHF
. | TRBJ1-1 | TRBV29-1 | . | TGCAGCGCCGTAAACACTGAAGCTTTCTTT | CSAVNTEAFF
. | TRBJ2-3 | TRBV2 | . | TGTGCCAGCAGTGAATTATCGGCAGGGATAGATACGCAGTATTTT | CASSELSAGIDTQYF
TRBD1 | TRBJ2-7 | TRBV5-4 | . | TGTGCCAGCAGCTTCTCAGGGGGCTACGAGCAGTACTTC | CASSFSGGYEQYF
. | TRBJ2-7 | TRBV4-1 | . | TGCGCCAGCAGCCAAGATAATATAGGGGGCTACGAGCAGTACTTC | CASSQDNIGGYEQYF
. | TRBJ2-7 | TRBV3-1/TRBV3-2 | . | TGTGCCAGCAGCCCCGAACTAGCTCCACCCTACGAGCAGTACTTC | CASSPELAPPYEQYF
. | TRBJ2-3 | TRBV27 | once | TGTGCCAGCACCCCACGTGGGACGGGGGGCACAGATACGCAGTATTTT | CASTPRGTGGTDTQYF
. | TRBJ1-3 | TRBV7-8 | . | TGTGCCAGCAGCTTAGCCGGGGGGAGTTATGGAAACACCATATATTTT | CASSLAGGSYGNTIYF
. | TRBJ2-7 | TRBV7-9 | . | TGTGCCAGCAGCTTAGAACAATATCCACGCTACGAGCAGTACTTC | CASSLEQYPRYEQYF
TRBD1 | TRBJ2-1 | TRBV9 | . | TGTGCCAGCAGCGTAGGCACAGGGGTAAGCAATGAGCAGTTCTTC | CASSVGTGVSNEQFF
TRBD2 | TRBJ2-1 | TRBV5-4 | . | TGTGCCAGCAGCCTAGGAGCGGGGGCCTACAATGAGCAGTTCTTC | CASSLGAGAYNEQFF
. | TRBJ1-5 | TRBV21-1 | . | TGTGCCAGCAGCAAAATTACAGGGTGGTTGGATCAGCCCCAGCATTTT | CASSKITGWLDQPQHF
TRBD1 | TRBJ1-2 | TRBV6-5 | . | TGTGCCAGCACCCAGGACAGGGCGACCGGAGGCTACACCTTC | CASTQDRATGGYTF
TRBD1 | TRBJ1-1 | TRBV7-2 | . | TGTGCCAGCAGCGACCGGGACAGGGGGCGGAACACTGAAGCTTTCTTT | CASSDRDRGRNTEAFF
. | TRBJ2-7 | TRBV4-1 | . | TGCGCCAGCAGCCAAGATGTTCAGATATCCTACGAGCAGTACTTC | CASSQDVQISYEQYF
TRBD1 | TRBJ2-7 | TRBV6-5 | . | TGTGCCAGCAGTATACAGGGGGCGCTTGAGCAGTACTTC | CASSIQGALEQYF
. | TRBJ2-7 | TRBV6-2/TRBV6-3 | . | TGTGCCAGCAGTTTGGGCAGCAACTACGAGCAGTACTTC | CASSLGSNYEQYF
. | TRBJ2-7 | TRBV30 | once | TGTGCCTGGAGGGGAGACACATACTCCTACGAGCAGTACTTC | CAWRGDTYSYEQYF
. | TRBJ2-1 | TRBV27 | . | TGTGCCAGCAGTTACGGGACACCAGAGAGCTCCTACAATGAGCAGTTCTTC | CASSYGTPESSYNEQFF